The rows below give T cell receptor beta chains drawn from one sample of a study of Ad26.COV2.S vaccination and SARS-CoV-2 variants. Using immunoSEQ multiplex PCR, the repertoire was profiled, and TCRdb retains in-frame clones only, with some absent. The sample yields 300,000 to 400,000 clones, more than 85% seen once. This specimen was peripheral blood, taken in a trial of Ad26.COV2.S vaccine versus placebo. The receptors derive from a person aged 18 to 65 who received the Ad26.COV2.S COVID-19 vaccine or a placebo. CDR3s include the opening cysteine and the closing phenylalanine or tryptophan. D genes are given only for firm matches. For some rows the clone size is stated as once, few or many, or as a class when expanded; others skip it.

>TRBJ1-1|.|TRBV6-6|.
TGTGCCAGCAGTTACTACGGAGTGAACACTGAAGCTTTCTTT
CASSYYGVNTEAFF
>TRBJ2-1|once|TRBV28|TRBD2
TGTGCCAGCAGCCTGACTAGCGGGAGTAATGAGCAGTTCTTC
CASSLTSGSNEQFF
>TRBJ2-7|.|TRBV6-5|TRBD2
TGTGCCAGCATGCCTAGCGGCACCTACGAGCAGTACTTC
CASMPSGTYEQYF
>TRBJ2-2|few|TRBV7-9|.
TGTGCCAGCAGCTTGAGTGGCGGGGAGCTGTTTTTT
CASSLSGGELFF
>TRBJ2-1|.|TRBV28|TRBD2
TGTGCCAGCTCACAGACTAGCGGGAGCGGCCACAATGAGCAGTTCTTC
CASSQTSGSGHNEQFF
>TRBJ1-1|.|TRBV5-1|.
TGCGCCAGCAGCCCTCAAGGAAGATCTGAAGCTTTCTTT
CASSPQGRSEAFF
>TRBJ2-6|.|TRBV6-2/TRBV6-3|.
TGTGCCAGCAGTGGAACCTCTGGGGCCAACGTCCTGACTTTC
CASSGTSGANVLTF
>TRBJ1-5|.|TRBV29-1|.
TGCAGCGTTATTCCAGTTAGCAATCAGCCCCAGCATTTT
CSVIPVSNQPQHF
>TRBJ2-7|few|TRBV5-1|.
TGCGCCAGCAGCTTGCAGGGGAACTACGAGCAGTACTTC
CASSLQGNYEQYF
>TRBJ2-1|.|TRBV7-9|.
TGTGCCAGCAGCCAAGTTTCGGGGGAGCGGTTCTATGAGCAGTTCTTC
CASSQVSGERFYEQFF
>TRBJ2-7|.|TRBV16|.
TGTGCCAGCAGCCAATCGTCTAGCGCGGACGAGCAGTACTTC
CASSQSSSADEQYF
>TRBJ2-7|few|TRBV10-1|.
TGCGCCAGCAGTGACTCACCCGTCACCGCCGAGCAGTACTTC
CASSDSPVTAEQYF
>TRBJ2-1|.|TRBV5-1|.
TGCGCCAGCAGCTTGGACGGGGGCGGAGGGCAGTTCTTC
CASSLDGGGGQFF
>TRBJ1-5|.|TRBV7-2|.
TGTGCCAGCAGCTTAGACAGGGTAGGCAATCAGCCCCAGCATTTT
CASSLDRVGNQPQHF
>TRBJ1-3|.|TRBV5-5|.
TGTGCCAGCAGAAATGGGGCTTCTCAGGGAAACACCATATATTTT
CASRNGASQGNTIYF
>TRBJ2-1|.|TRBV5-4|TRBD1
TGTGCCAGCAGACAGGGGAATGAGCAGTTCTTC
CASRQGNEQFF
>TRBJ2-5|.|TRBV12-3/TRBV12-4|.
TGTGCCAGCAGTACGGACAGCCAAGAGACCCAGTACTTC
CASSTDSQETQYF
>TRBJ1-3|.|TRBV21-1|.
TGTGCCAGCAGCAAACGAGTCCCGACCTTCAGGGGGCACTCTGGAAACACCATATATTTT
CASSKRVPTFRGHSGNTIYF
>TRBJ2-7|.|TRBV19|TRBD1
TGTGCCAGTAGTTACAACCGGGACAGCTCCTACGAGCAGTACTTC
CASSYNRDSSYEQYF
>TRBJ1-4|.|TRBV4-3|.
TGCGCCAGCAGCTCGACCTCCGGGGCAACTAATGAAAAACTGTTTTTT
CASSSTSGATNEKLFF
>TRBJ1-2|few|TRBV4-1|TRBD1
TGCGCCAGCAGCCAAGACCGGGACAGGGGCGGAATGAGCTATGGCTACACCTTC
CASSQDRDRGGMSYGYTF
>TRBJ2-1|.|TRBV20-1|.
TGCAGTGCTAGTTACGGGGGGCGCTCCTACAATGAGCAGTTCTTC
CSASYGGRSYNEQFF
>TRBJ2-7|.|TRBV28|.
TGTGCCAGCAGCCCCACAGGGAACCGCCCCTACGAGCAGTACTTC
CASSPTGNRPYEQYF
>TRBJ1-2|.|TRBV9|TRBD1
TGTGCCAGCAGCGTAGGGACAGGGGGCAACTATGGCTACACCTTC
CASSVGTGGNYGYTF
>TRBJ2-3|.|TRBV6-1|.
TGTGCCAGCAGTGAATTCTCCCCGGGAGCTGCAGATACGCAGTATTTT
CASSEFSPGAADTQYF
>TRBJ1-4|.|TRBV18|TRBD1
TGTGCCAGCTCACACGGGACAGCCCGTACTAATGAAAAACTGTTTTTT
CASSHGTARTNEKLFF
>TRBJ1-3|.|TRBV15|.
TGTGCCACCAGCAGAGATCGATCTGGAAACACCATATATTTT
CATSRDRSGNTIYF
>TRBJ1-4|.|TRBV29-1|.
TGCAGCGTTGGATGGGCAACTAATGAAAAACTGTTTTTT
CSVGWATNEKLFF
>TRBJ2-7|.|TRBV9|TRBD2
TGTGCCAGCAGCGTAGGGCTAGCGGGGCTTTCGAGCTCCTACGAGCAGTACTTC
CASSVGLAGLSSSYEQYF
>TRBJ1-2|.|TRBV6-5|TRBD1
TGTGCCAGCAGTCGAGACAGGGGCCCGTATGGCTACACCTTC
CASSRDRGPYGYTF
>TRBJ2-1|.|TRBV5-1|.
TGCGCCAGCAGCTTGGTGGCGTTAAGCTCCTACAATGAGCAGTTCTTC
CASSLVALSSYNEQFF
>TRBJ2-3|.|TRBV4-2|.
TGTGCCAGCAGCCAAGAAATAGGGGGGCTAGGAGAGACAGATACGCAGTATTTT
CASSQEIGGLGETDTQYF
>TRBJ1-4|.|TRBV7-9|.
TGTGCCAGCAGCTTGGACAGCAATGAAAAACTGTTTTTT
CASSLDSNEKLFF
>TRBJ2-5|once|TRBV7-9|TRBD2
TGTGCCAGCAGCTTATTAAGCGGGGGGGCGTCAGAGACCCAGTACTTC
CASSLLSGGASETQYF
>TRBJ1-2|few|TRBV27|.
TGTGCCAGCAGTACGGGACATCTAATAACGGGGACCTATGGCTACACCTTC
CASSTGHLITGTYGYTF
>TRBJ2-5|.|TRBV6-5|TRBD1
TGTGCCACTACAAAGACAGGGGTGGGGTCCCAGTACTTC
CATTKTGVGSQYF
>TRBJ2-7|.|TRBV28|.
TGTGCCAGCAGTTCCCGTGGGACCGCATCCTACGAGCAGTACTTC
CASSSRGTASYEQYF
>TRBJ1-1|.|TRBV28|TRBD1
TGTGCCAGCAGAAGGACAGGCATGAACACTGAAGCTTTCTTT
CASRRTGMNTEAFF
>TRBJ2-5|.|TRBV3-1/TRBV3-2|TRBD1
TGTGCCAGCAGCCATTACAGGGGACAAGAGACCCAGTACTTC
CASSHYRGQETQYF
>TRBJ2-1|.|TRBV27|TRBD2
TGTGCCAGCAGTTTATTTAGTAGCGGGAGTTGGGATGAGCAGTTCTTC
CASSLFSSGSWDEQFF